The clone carrying this TCR beta chain has at least ten counts. Its antigen is undetermined. The CDR3 goes on 3 residues after the read ends, and that part is filled in from the germline J gene. The data derive from a study of T cell clonality in common variable immunodeficiency. Whole-study findings and limits: Authors noted CVID clonality's cause needs subpopulation repertoire sequencing. In common variable immunodeficiency, TCR beta chains reportedly carried fewer deletions and N-nucleotide insertions. Shared TCRbeta clones were fewer between CVID subjects than controls.

TCRdb's table, derived via immunoSEQ multiplex PCR, lists solely in-frame clones and lacks some. Recorded here are 25,000 or so clones, none singletons. Germline assignment: CDR1 MNHEY and CDR2 SVGEGT. CDR3 length equals 15 residues. V was shortened by 0 bases and J by 0 bases, with 7 bases between the two germline ends. For at least one year, all CVID subjects received replacement immunoglobulin. No CVID subject was ill or on immunomodulatory drugs when sampled. This receptor was identified in a human donor with common variable immunodeficiency. The chain links TRBV6-2 or TRBV6-3 to TRBJ2-3; D possibly uses TRBD1 or TRBD2 (5 bases each). The sequencing input was peripheral blood mononuclear cells. The sequenced CDR3 bases are TGTGCCAGCAGTTACTCGAGGGGAAGCACAGATACG. Its translation is CASSYSRGSTDT. The entire CDR3 sequence reads CASSYSRGSTDTQYF.